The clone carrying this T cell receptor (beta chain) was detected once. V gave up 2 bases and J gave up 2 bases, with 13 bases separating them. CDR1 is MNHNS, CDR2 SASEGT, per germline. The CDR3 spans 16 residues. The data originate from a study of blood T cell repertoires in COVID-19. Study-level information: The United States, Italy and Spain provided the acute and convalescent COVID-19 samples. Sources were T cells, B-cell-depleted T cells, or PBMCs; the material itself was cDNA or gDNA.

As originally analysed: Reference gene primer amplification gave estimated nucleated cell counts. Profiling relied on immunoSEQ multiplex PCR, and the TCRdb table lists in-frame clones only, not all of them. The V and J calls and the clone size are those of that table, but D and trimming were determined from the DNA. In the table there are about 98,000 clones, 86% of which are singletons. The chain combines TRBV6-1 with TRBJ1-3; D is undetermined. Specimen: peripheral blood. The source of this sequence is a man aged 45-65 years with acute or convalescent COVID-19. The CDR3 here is CASSEMVRAAGNTIYF. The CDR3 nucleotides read TGTGCCAGCAGTGAAATGGTGAGGGCCGCTGGAAACACCATATATTTT.